The 14 T cell receptor beta chains reported below all come from one sample, sequenced in a study of T-cell memory formation after mild COVID-19. Using its own MiXCR run on the 5' RACE reads, TCRdb lists one record per CDR3 protein. The sample holds about 620,000 distinct CDR3 sequences, under 20% seen once. Sequencing used PBMCs or a T cell subset sorted from them (not recorded which). The receptor set was obtained from an adult woman who had mild COVID-19 (a few samples of this study predate the infection). Cell type and time point are not known.

The V call is TRBV6-1, the J call TRBJ1-1; a possible D gene is TRBD1 (5 bases). Per the germline V gene, CDR1 is MNHNS and CDR2 is SASEGT. The CDR3 runs to 13 residues. V was cut by 2 bases and J by 8 bases, with 12 bases left in between. DNA for the CDR3: TGTGCCAGCAGTGAACAAGGTAGGACAGAAGCTTTCTTT. It codes for CASSEQGRTEAFF.

The rearrangement links TRBV5-1 to TRBJ2-7; 9 positions agree with TRBD1. This CDR3 region has 16 residues. The germline gives CDR1 SGHRS, CDR2 YFSETQ. J gave up 5 bases and V 4 bases, and 13 bases lay outside the gene matches. CDR3 protein: CASSPPRGQGPDEQYF. The CDR3 DNA reads TGCGCCAGCAGCCCCCCGCGCGGACAGGGGCCCGACGAGCAGTACTTC.

This clonotype was counted ten times or more. This chain joins TRBV18 and TRBJ2-7; 7 bases match TRBD2. The V gene's germline CDR1 is KGHSH and CDR2 LQKENI. The CDR3 loop spans 12 amino acids. Germline trimming cut 5 bases from V and 5 bases from J; bases unmatched to any gene: 3. CDR3 in DNA: TGTGCCAGCTCAGGAGGGAGGGACGAGCAGTACTTC. Protein sequence: CASSGGRDEQYF.

The rearrangement uses TRBV9 and TRBJ2-2, with a possible D match to TRBD1 (5 bases). V gave up 0 bases and J gave up 3 bases, with 9 bases separating them. Germline loops: CDR1 SGDLS, CDR2 YYNGEE. The CDR3 totals 15 residues. The CDR3 sequence: CASSVEAGYTGELFF. CDR3 DNA sequence: TGTGCCAGCAGCGTAGAGGCAGGGTACACCGGGGAGCTGTTTTTT. Based on the CDR3 plus reference TRBV9 and TRBJ2-2, the full variable domain is DSGVTQTPKHLITATGQRVTLRCSPRSGDLSVYWYQQSLDQGLQFLIQYYNGEERAKGNILERFSAQQFPDLHSELNLSSLELGDSALYFCASSVEAGYTGELFFGEGSRLTVL.

DNA of the CDR3: TGCAGTGCTAGGGGAGGACAGAGCACAGATACGCAGTATTTT. Residues: CSARGGQSTDTQYF. The chain is built from TRBV20-1 and TRBJ2-3, with D possibly being TRBD1 or TRBD2 (6 bases each). This CDR3 contains 14 residues. Germline lookup yields CDR1 DFQATT and CDR2 SNEGSKA (reference sequence). Trimming left V 3 bases short and J 0 bases short, with 10 bases between.

This clonotype was observed a handful of times. The chain uses TRBV5-1 and TRBJ2-7, with D possibly being TRBD1 or TRBD2 (6 bases each). Germline CDR1 SGHRS, CDR2 YFSETQ. V lost 4 bases to trimming and J lost 6 bases, with 17 bases between them. CDR3 length: 14 amino acids. The CDR3 is CASSPRGRGSEQYF. In DNA, the CDR3 is TGCGCCAGCAGCCCGCGGGGCAGGGGAAGCGAGCAGTACTTC. Using reference TRBV5-1 and TRBJ2-7 for the parts outside the CDR3, the full variable domain is KAGVTQTPRYLIKTRGQQVTLSCSPISGHRSVSWYQQTPGQGLQFLFEYFSETQRNKGNFPGRFSGRQFSNSRSEMNVSTLELGDSALYLCASSPRGRGSEQYFGPGTRLTVT.

This clonotype was seen a few times. The chain is built from TRBV7-9 and TRBJ1-1, with D tentatively TRBD1 (5 bases). This CDR3 spans 14 amino acids. V was shortened by 4 bases and J by 6 bases, with 15 bases between the two germline ends. Germline-derived CDR1 and CDR2 are SEHNR and FQNEAQ (reference sequence). The CDR3 spells CASSSWTYQPEAFF. Written as DNA, the CDR3 is TGTGCCAGCAGCTCTTGGACATACCAGCCTGAAGCTTTCTTT.

V usage is TRBV24-1 and J usage is TRBJ2-1; D not resolved. Germline V gene sequence: CDR1 KGHDR, CDR2 SFDVKD. V lost 2 bases and J 10 bases, leaving 32 bases between the germline ends. The CDR3 runs to 20 residues. CDR3 amino acids: CATSDSRLGQARVWRSEQFF. CDR3 bases: TGTGCCACCAGTGATTCCCGCCTAGGCCAGGCCCGCGTCTGGAGAAGCGAGCAGTTCTTC.

This chain joins TRBV6-1 and TRBJ1-5; TRBD1 might be the D (6 bases). The CDR3 is 15 amino acids. The germline V gene has CDR1 MNHNS and CDR2 SASEGT. V was trimmed by 6 bases and J by 1 base, leaving 13 bases between them. For the CDR3, the DNA is TGTGCCAGCAGAGCCTGGGGGGGCAGCAATCAGCCCCAGCATTTT. Translated, it gives CASRAWGGSNQPQHF.

This rearrangement joins TRBV30 to TRBJ2-7, with D possibly being TRBD2 (5 bases). CDR1 and CDR2 from the germline V gene are GTSNPN and SVGIG (reference sequence). V dropped 0 bases and J dropped 9 bases, with 24 bases sitting between them. The length of the CDR3 is 16 residues. DNA for the CDR3: TGTGCCTGGAGTGTAGAATCTAGGCAGTCCCGGACTCCGCAGTACTTC. This gives the protein CAWSVESRQSRTPQYF.

This chain connects TRBV27 to TRBJ2-5, with TRBD2 identical over 10 bases. CDR1 and CDR2 from the germline V gene are MNHEY and SMNVEV (reference sequence). This CDR3 contains 16 residues. Trimming cost V 4 bases and J 6 bases; bases outside gene matches: 11. Here the CDR3 DNA reads TGTGCCAGCAGTTCCCTAGCGGGGGAACTTCGAAAGACCCAGTACTTC. This encodes CASSSLAGELRKTQYF.

This clonotype was seen many times. This sequence joins TRBV5-1 and TRBJ2-3; D remains unclear. Trimming took off 2 bases at V and 0 bases at J, with 10 bases between the two ends. Germline CDR1 is SGHRS and CDR2 is YFSETQ. The CDR3 is 15 amino acids. CDR3 protein: CASSFLTPSTDTQYF. CDR3 bases: TGCGCCAGCAGCTTCTTGACACCTAGCACAGATACGCAGTATTTT.

J is TRBJ1-6 and V is TRBV29-1; TRBD1 is a possible D gene (5 bases). This CDR3 has 13 residues. Germline CDR1 is SQVTM and CDR2 is ANQGSEA. V lost 8 bases and J lost 5, with 13 bases in between. Written as DNA, the CDR3 is TGCAGCACTCGGGACGGCGATAATTCACCCCTCCACTTT. This encodes CSTRDGDNSPLHF.

This clonotype was detected many times. The rearrangement joins TRBV9 to TRBJ1-6, with D possibly TRBD1 on 5 matching bases. Trimming stripped 0 bases from V and 7 bases from J, with 11 bases between. Per germline, CDR1 SGDLS and CDR2 YYNGEE. The CDR3 sequence is 15 residues long. CDR3 DNA: TGTGCCAGCAGCGTAGGATCGGGGGTCAATTCACCCCTCCACTTT. Its protein is CASSVGSGVNSPLHF.